The TCR beta chain under discussion was sequenced for a study of blood T cell repertoires in COVID-19. Study-level information: Donors in the United States, Italy and Spain gave samples during acute or convalescent COVID-19. The cDNA or gDNA used as material had been derived from T cells, B-cell-depleted T cells, or PBMCs.

The CDR3 spans 19 residues. Between the trimmed V and J ends, which lost 2 bases and 0 bases, there was a span of 20 bases. The germline V gene encodes CDR1 MNHEY and CDR2 SVGEGT. In the original processing: Nucleated cell counts were estimated from reference gene primer amplification. The data were produced by immunoSEQ multiplex PCR, yet TCRdb's version contains in-frame clones alone and is incomplete. V and J calls and clone size are given by that table; D and trimming were obtained from the DNA. The profile shows under 300,000 clones, 70% to 85% of them singletons. The chain uses TRBV6-2 or TRBV6-3 and TRBJ2-1; weak D call: TRBD2 (5 bases). This receptor was obtained from a man aged 40-55 years who had recovered from COVID-19. The sequenced material came from peripheral blood. The CDR3 bases are TGTGCCAGCAGTTACGGTCCCCCCAGCGGCTGGAGCTCCTACAATGAGCAGTTCTTC. Amino acids: CASSYGPPSGWSSYNEQFF.